The 26 T cell receptor beta chains presented below share a single source sample, sequenced in a study of shared clonotypes between healthy human individuals. Only in-frame clones appear in the TCRdb table, and some are missing; sequencing was by immunoSEQ multiplex PCR. The data show about 2.1 million clones, approximately 92% seen once. Positively selected for CCR7, the CD45RO-negative cells used as naive CD8 cells excluded terminally differentiated effector memory CD45RA+ cells. What was sequenced was naive CD8+ T cells from PBMCs. The origin of the receptors is a man younger than 35 in good health. Some clones in this sample may be carry-over from other donors' samples.

The chain combines TRBV9 with TRBJ2-3, with 7 bases fitting TRBD1. The trim removed 4 bases at V and 3 bases at J, leaving 11 bases unmatched. In germline, CDR1 is SGDLS, CDR2 YYNGEE. The CDR3 totals 16 residues. The CDR3 DNA follows: TGTGCCAGCAGCATTGAGACAGGGTGGTTGACAGATACGCAGTATTTT. This gives the protein CASSIETGWLTDTQYF.

Details on this clone: Additional DNA sequences in this sample encode the identical CDR3. V is TRBV11-2 and J is TRBJ1-5; no firm D call. V lost 1 base, J lost 4 bases, and 5 bases lay in between. The V gene's germline CDR1 is SGHAT and CDR2 FQNNGV. The CDR3 runs 13 residues. The CDR3 nucleotides read TGTGCCAGCAGCTTAGGGGTAAATCAGCCCCAGCATTTT. It yields the protein CASSLGVNQPQHF.

J is TRBJ1-2 and V is TRBV5-1; 10 positions agree with TRBD1. This CDR3 comprises 14 residues. Trimming took 4 bases from V and 6 from J; bases not matched to a gene: 6. The germline gives CDR1 SGHRS, CDR2 YFSETQ. The CDR3 is CASSQPGTGDGYTF. In nucleotides, the CDR3 is TGCGCCAGCAGCCAGCCCGGGACAGGGGATGGCTACACCTTC. Based on the CDR3 plus reference TRBV5-1 and TRBJ1-2, the full variable domain is KAGVTQTPRYLIKTRGQQVTLSCSPISGHRSVSWYQQTPGQGLQFLFEYFSETQRNKGNFPGRFSGRQFSNSRSEMNVSTLELGDSALYLCASSQPGTGDGYTFGSGTRLTVV.

The chain combines TRBV9 with TRBJ2-1, with 7 bases lining up with TRBD1. The V segment lost 3 bases and the J segment 7 bases; nucleotides outside the gene matches: 4. This CDR3 is 13 amino acids long. Germline CDR1 is SGDLS and CDR2 is YYNGEE. CDR3 DNA sequence: TGTGCCAGCAGCGAGGGGGCGCGTAATGAGCAGTTCTTC. Translation gives CASSEGARNEQFF.

This CDR3 reads CASSVGQGFYGYTF. In DNA, the CDR3 is TGTGCCAGCAGTGTAGGACAGGGATTCTATGGCTACACCTTC. This rearrangement joins TRBV27 to TRBJ1-2; 8 positions agree with TRBD1. V lost 5 bases to trimming and J lost 4 bases; unmatched junction nucleotides: 6. Germline-derived CDR1 and CDR2 are MNHEY and SMNVEV (reference sequence). CDR3 length equals 14 residues.

V gene TRBV10-3 combines with J gene TRBJ1-2; D not certain. Trimming took 8 bases from V and 7 from J, leaving 11 bases between them. Germline loops: CDR1 ENHRY, CDR2 SYGVKD. CDR3 size: 11 residues. The CDR3 loop reads CAIYAGVGYTF. CDR3 nucleotides: TGTGCCATCTACGCTGGGGTTGGCTACACCTTC.

This chain's CDR3 is CASSPTGKETQYF. The CDR3 region has the DNA TGTGCCAGCAGCCCGACAGGGAAAGAGACCCAGTACTTC. The rearrangement uses TRBV11-3 and TRBJ2-5; TRBD1 agrees at 7 bases. This CDR3 spans 13 amino acids. Unmatched junction bases numbered 3, after V lost 5 bases and J lost 3 bases. From germline, CDR1 is SGHNT and CDR2 YENEEA.

The V call is TRBV5-4, the J call TRBJ2-5, with D hard to call. Germline lookup yields CDR1 SGHNT and CDR2 YYREEE (reference sequence). The CDR3 runs 11 residues. V lost 4 bases and J 2 bases, leaving 3 bases between the germline ends. The CDR3 reads CASSGQETQYF. CDR3 bases: TGTGCCAGCAGCGGGCAAGAGACCCAGTACTTC.

The CDR3 DNA reads as TGTGCCAGCAGCGTAGGTCCAGGGAAAAAGGAAGATGGCTACACCTTC. This sequence encodes CASSVGPGKKEDGYTF. The chain couples TRBV9 to TRBJ1-2, with D perhaps matching TRBD1 (5 bases). The V gene's germline CDR1 is SGDLS and CDR2 YYNGEE. The V end lost 0 bases, the J end lost 6 bases, and 18 bases lay between the germline ends. This CDR3 has 16 residues.

Of note for this clone: In the same sample, other DNA sequences code for this CDR3. The chain is built from TRBV9 and TRBJ2-7; D may be TRBD1 (6 bases). Per germline, CDR1 SGDLS and CDR2 YYNGEE. This CDR3 is 15 amino acids long. The ends were cut back, 0 bases at V and 2 bases at J, with 12 bases in the middle. The CDR3 DNA reads as TGTGCCAGCAGCGTAGGGGCAGGGGCGACCTACGAGCAGTACTTC. This codes for CASSVGAGATYEQYF.

This clone was seen just once. V gene TRBV15 combines with J gene TRBJ2-1, with 9 bases identical to TRBD2. This CDR3 spans 15 amino acids. Germline V gives CDR1 LNHNV, CDR2 YYDKDF (reference sequence). Trimming removed 0 bases from V and 6 bases from J; junction bases left unmatched: 3. CDR3 sequence (DNA): TGTGCCACCAGCAGAGAAACTAGCGGGCTCAATGAGCAGTTCTTC. Translation: CATSRETSGLNEQFF.

V and J are TRBV27 and TRBJ2-1; D is perhaps TRBD1 (5 bases). The CDR3 loop spans 14 amino acids. V lost 4 bases to trimming and J lost 2 bases, with 9 bases between them. Germline assignment: CDR1 MNHEY and CDR2 SMNVEV (reference sequence). The CDR3 loop reads CASSYGQTYNEQFF. The CDR3 coding sequence is TGTGCCAGCAGTTACGGACAAACCTACAATGAGCAGTTCTTC.

The chain links TRBV7-9 to TRBJ2-1, with 12 positions matching TRBD2. Germline V CDR1 and CDR2: SEHNR, FQNEAQ (reference sequence). The V gene end was trimmed by 2 bases and the J gene end by 6 bases; junction bases not matched to a gene: 11. The CDR3 totals 18 residues. The CDR3 sequence is CASSLIPSGRVYGNEQFF. Here the CDR3 DNA reads TGTGCCAGCAGCTTAATCCCTAGCGGGAGGGTGTATGGCAATGAGCAGTTCTTC.

The count of this clone is one. This sample also contains other DNA sequences that code for the same CDR3. The V gene is TRBV28, the J gene TRBJ1-1; D may be TRBD1 (5 bases). V was cut by 6 bases and J by 1 base, with 9 bases left in between. The CDR3 runs 13 residues. Germline V CDR1 and CDR2: MDHEN, SYDVKM. CDR3 nucleotide sequence: TGTGCCAGCAGCATGACAGAGAACACTGAAGCTTTCTTT. Protein sequence: CASSMTENTEAFF. Together with reference TRBV28 and TRBJ1-1, the CDR3 gives the full variable domain: DVKVTQSSRYLVKRTGEKVFLECVQDMDHENMFWYRQDPGLGLRLIYFSYDVKMKEKGDIPEGYSVSREKKERFSLILESASTNQTSMYLCASSMTENTEAFFGQGTRLTVV.

V and J are TRBV7-9 and TRBJ2-6; D unresolved. This CDR3 is 15 amino acids long. Germline CDR1 SEHNR, CDR2 FQNEAQ (reference sequence). Trimming removed 5 bases at V and 1 base at J, with 9 bases between. CDR3: CASSRRRSGANVLTF. The CDR3 DNA is TGTGCCAGCAGCAGACGGCGATCTGGGGCCAACGTCCTGACTTTC.

Note on this clone: At one of its ends the junction is not consistent with the germline gene, which may arise from a read error. The CDR3 nucleotides read TGTGCCAGCAGCCCGACCAACCGGGACAGCCCCCGCTTC. The encoded protein is CASSPTNRDSPRF. The V and J genes are TRBV9 and TRBJ1-2; TRBD1 matches at 7 bases. Germline-derived CDR1 and CDR2 are SGDLS and YYNGEE. The CDR3 is 13 amino acids.

This clone was seen once. J is TRBJ1-2 and V is TRBV28; D may be TRBD1 (6 bases). CDR1 MDHEN and CDR2 SYDVKM come from the germline V gene. This CDR3 spans 15 amino acids. V lost 2 bases and J 4 bases, leaving 14 bases between the germline ends. CDR3 in DNA: TGTGCCAGCAGTTTACCAGGGGTTCTTACCTATGGCTACACCTTC. This encodes CASSLPGVLTYGYTF.

CDR3 bases: TGTGCCAGCAGCGTAGAAGGACAGTCGTGGACTAGCGGCTACGAGCAGTACTTC. Translating it yields CASSVEGQSWTSGYEQYF. This chain connects TRBV9 to TRBJ2-7; 10 nucleotides align to TRBD2. V dropped 0 bases and J dropped 3; count of bases not matched to a gene: 12. The CDR3 is 18 amino acids. Germline V gene sequence: CDR1 SGDLS, CDR2 YYNGEE.

The rearrangement links TRBV27 to TRBJ2-7; D tentatively reads TRBD1 or TRBD2 (5 bases each). The CDR3 sequence is 16 residues long. V was pared by 2 bases and J by 0 bases, with 14 bases between. CDR1 MNHEY and CDR2 SMNVEV come from the germline V gene (reference sequence). CDR3 loop: CASSLEGTTFSYEQYF. CDR3 nucleotide sequence: TGTGCCAGCAGTTTAGAGGGGACGACCTTCTCCTACGAGCAGTACTTC.

The chain is built from TRBV25-1 and TRBJ2-2; no definite D call. Between the trimmed V and J ends, which lost 3 bases and 3 bases, there was a span of 11 bases. Germline values: CDR1 MGHDK, CDR2 SYGVNS. This CDR3 has 15 amino acids. The CDR3 DNA sequence: TGTGCCAGCAGTGAGTCTGGCCCCTACACCGGGGAGCTGTTTTTT. It yields the protein CASSESGPYTGELFF.

The chain recombines TRBV1 with TRBJ1-3. TRBV1 is tagged as a pseudogene. The CDR3 length is 17 residues. CDR3 protein: CTSSQDRYASSGNTIYF. The DNA of the CDR3 is TGCACCAGCAGCCAAGATAGATATGCGAGCTCTGGAAACACCATATATTTT.

The genes are TRBV5-1 and TRBJ2-1; perhaps D is TRBD1 or TRBD2 (6 bases each). CDR3 length: 14 residues. V was shortened by 1 base and J by 8 bases, with 13 bases between the two germline ends. Germline V gene sequence: CDR1 SGHRS, CDR2 YFSETQ. CDR3 DNA: TGCGCCAGCAGCTTGTGGGGGGCGCGCGATGAGCAGTTCTTC. Encoded protein: CASSLWGARDEQFF.

V gene TRBV5-1 combines with J gene TRBJ2-7; D gene uncertain. In germline, CDR1 is SGHRS, CDR2 YFSETQ. Trimming stripped 3 bases from V and 2 bases from J, with 15 bases between. The CDR3 has 15 amino acids. Here the CDR3 reads CASSYSTELPYEQYF. DNA of the CDR3: TGCGCCAGCAGCTATTCCACGGAACTTCCCTACGAGCAGTACTTC.

The rearrangement joins TRBV4-2 to TRBJ1-3, with D unresolved. With 4 bases removed from V and 2 bases from J, the gap between germline ends came to 6 bases. The length of the CDR3 is 13 residues. The germline CDR1 and CDR2 sequences are LGHNA and YNFKEQ. The CDR3 DNA is TGTGCCAGCAGCCCCATACCTGGAAACACCATATATTTT. The encoded protein is CASSPIPGNTIYF.

This clone was counted once. This chain uses TRBV5-1 with TRBJ2-7; D is perhaps TRBD1 (5 bases). V lost 0 bases, J lost 5 bases, and 15 bases lay in between. The CDR3 has 15 amino acids. Per the germline V gene, CDR1 is SGHRS and CDR2 is YFSETQ. The CDR3 nucleotides are TGCGCCAGCAGCTTGGCATTAGGGGTTGTCGACGAGCAGTACTTC. Its protein is CASSLALGVVDEQYF.

The J gene is TRBJ2-7, the V gene TRBV20-1; 8 bases fit TRBD2. This CDR3 is built from 11 residues. V shed 7 bases and J 6 bases; nucleotides not matched to a gene: 5. The germline gives CDR1 DFQATT, CDR2 SNEGSKA (reference sequence). Written as DNA, the CDR3 is TGCAGTGTCCGGGGGGGATTCGAGCAGTACTTC. Translating gives CSVRGGFEQYF.